Presented here are 27 T cell receptor beta chains from one specimen sequenced in a study of radiotherapy plus CTLA-4 blockade in lung cancer. Repertoires were generated with immunoSEQ multiplex PCR, while TCRdb's copy carries only in-frame clones and drops some. This table holds approximately 80,000 clones, 70% to 85% found once. The specimen was peripheral blood, collected from a patient treated with radiotherapy plus ipilimumab. These receptors were obtained from a human donor with non-small cell lung cancer whose response to radiotherapy plus ipilimumab could not be evaluated.

The chain has TRBV6-6 and TRBJ1-1, with 7 bases that match TRBD1. The germline CDR1 and CDR2 sequences are MNHNY and SVGAGI (reference sequence). The V segment lost 0 bases and the J segment 6 bases; nucleotides outside the gene matches: 4. The length of the CDR3 is 14 residues. Here the CDR3 reads CASSYSRDSPEAFF. DNA of the CDR3: TGTGCCAGCAGTTACTCCCGGGACAGCCCTGAAGCTTTCTTT.

In DNA, the CDR3 is TGCGCCAGCAGCGGGGGACTAGGCGTCAAAAACATTCAGTACTTC. It translates to CASSGGLGVKNIQYF. The gene calls are TRBV5-1 and TRBJ2-4; TRBD2 matches at 8 bases. Germline V lookup: CDR1 SGHRS, CDR2 YFSETQ. V lost 4 bases and J lost 3; bases outside the gene matches: 6. CDR3 length: 15 amino acids.

The gene calls are TRBV7-2 and TRBJ2-1; 15 nucleotides agree with TRBD2. V trimming: 6 bases; J trimming: 8 bases; junction bases outside the gene matches: 2. Germline-derived CDR1 and CDR2 are SGHTA and FQGNSA. CDR3 length equals 14 residues. The chain's CDR3 is CASSWTSGGDEQFF. CDR3 sequence (DNA): TGTGCCAGCAGTTGGACTAGCGGGGGGGATGAGCAGTTCTTC.

CDR3 sequence reads: CASSYGTGNAQYF. The CDR3 nucleotides read TGTGCCAGCAGTTATGGGACAGGAAACGCGCAGTACTTC. The V call is TRBV6-5, the J call TRBJ2-7, with 8 bases lining up with TRBD1. Germline V gene data show CDR1 as MNHEY and CDR2 as SVGAGI. This CDR3 is 13 amino acids long. Unmatched junction bases numbered 7, after V lost 3 bases and J lost 9 bases.

This clone appeared a few times. CDR3 in DNA: TGCGCCAGCAGCTTGGCCGCAGGGCCCTCCTACGAGCAGTACTTC. Its translation is CASSLAAGPSYEQYF. This chain uses TRBV5-1 with TRBJ2-7, with D tentatively TRBD1 (5 bases). This CDR3 spans 15 amino acids. CDR1 SGHRS and CDR2 YFSETQ come from the germline V gene. V was clipped by 0 bases and J by 0 bases, with 10 bases between them. Filled out from reference TRBV5-1 and TRBJ2-7, the complete variable domain reads KAGVTQTPRYLIKTRGQQVTLSCSPISGHRSVSWYQQTPGQGLQFLFEYFSETQRNKGNFPGRFSGRQFSNSRSEMNVSTLELGDSALYLCASSLAAGPSYEQYFGPGTRLTVT.

J is TRBJ2-5 and V is TRBV6-5; 10 positions match TRBD1. The DNA end is a closer match to TRBJ2-7, so the J assignment may be wrong. This CDR3 region has 14 residues. The V gene's germline CDR1 is MNHEY and CDR2 SVGAGI. The CDR3 DNA reads TGTGCCAGCAGTATGGGACAGGGGTTCTACGAGCAGTACTTC. Its protein is CASSMGQGFYEQYF.

The V gene is TRBV11-2, the J gene TRBJ1-5; 7 positions agree with TRBD1. Unmatched junction bases numbered 3, after V lost 5 bases and J lost 8 bases. The CDR3 has 12 amino acids. Looked up from germline, CDR1 is SGHAT and CDR2 is FQNNGV. CDR3 in amino acids: CASSQTGEPQHF. CDR3 DNA: TGTGCCAGCAGCCAAACAGGGGAGCCCCAGCATTTT.

A single count supports this clone. The V call is TRBV2, the J call TRBJ1-2; D remains unclear. This CDR3 contains 15 residues. CDR1 is SNHLY, CDR2 FYNNEI, per germline. The V and J ends lost 4 bases and 7 bases respectively, with 19 bases between them. CDR3 DNA sequence: TGTGCCAGCAGTGTGGCAGAAACGAAGGCGGGTGGCTACACCTTC. Its translation: CASSVAETKAGGYTF. The whole variable domain, remainder taken from reference TRBV2 and TRBJ1-2, is EPEVTQTPSHQVTQMGQEVILRCVPISNHLYFYWYRQILGQKVEFLVSFYNNEISEKSEIFDDQFSVERPDGSNFTLKIRSTKLEDSAMYFCASSVAETKAGGYTFGSGTRLTVV.

This chain uses TRBV30 with TRBJ2-7; D is unresolved. The germline CDR1 and CDR2 sequences are GTSNPN and SVGIG (reference sequence). V lost 5 bases, J lost 2 bases, and 16 bases lay in between. The CDR3 extends over 14 amino acids. The CDR3 nucleotides are TGTGCCTGGGAGAGCAGTCGAGGTGCCTACGAGCAGTACTTC. Residues: CAWESSRGAYEQYF.

The J gene is TRBJ2-3, the V gene TRBV5-4, with TRBD2 as a possible D gene (5 bases). Trimming took 1 base from V and 8 from J, leaving 17 bases between them. Germline V lookup: CDR1 SGHNT, CDR2 YYREEE (reference sequence). There are 15 residues in the CDR3. CDR3 sequence reads: CASSLRSTSKGTQYF. Here the CDR3 DNA reads TGTGCCAGCAGCTTGAGAAGTACTAGTAAGGGTACGCAGTATTTT.

This rearrangement joins TRBV29-1 to TRBJ2-1; 10 nucleotides align to TRBD2. Trimming took 4 bases from V and 9 from J; bases not matched to a gene: 9. The CDR3 spans 14 residues. Germline V CDR1 and CDR2: SQVTM, ANQGSEA. This chain's CDR3 is CSVVRTSGPGEQFF. CDR3 sequence (DNA): TGCAGCGTTGTACGGACTAGCGGCCCCGGTGAGCAGTTCTTC.

The chain combines TRBV19 with TRBJ2-7; 9 nucleotides line up with TRBD1. There are 17 residues in the CDR3. The V and J ends lost 3 bases and 0 bases, in that order; junction bases with no gene match: 9. Germline lookup yields CDR1 LNHDA and CDR2 SQIVND (reference sequence). CDR3 sequence: CASSMGLGQGYSYEQYF. The CDR3 DNA reads as TGTGCCAGTAGTATGGGATTGGGACAGGGCTACTCCTACGAGCAGTACTTC. Using reference TRBV19 and TRBJ2-7 for the parts outside the CDR3, the full variable domain is DGGITQSPKYLFRKEGQNVTLSCEQNLNHDAMYWYRQDPGQGLRLIYYSQIVNDFQKGDIAEGYSVSREKKESFPLTVTSAQKNPTAFYLCASSMGLGQGYSYEQYFGPGTRLTVT.

The V gene is TRBV13, the J gene TRBJ2-3; D perhaps matches TRBD2 (5 bases). From germline, CDR1 is PRHDT and CDR2 FYEKMQ (reference sequence). The germline V and J ends were trimmed by 4 bases and 1 base, with 9 bases remaining between them. CDR3 length: 14 amino acids. Here the CDR3 reads CASSSRTRTDTQYF. The CDR3 nucleotides are TGTGCCAGCAGCTCCAGGACTCGCACAGATACGCAGTATTTT.

The chain employs TRBV6-5 and TRBJ2-1; D might be TRBD2 (5 bases). V was shortened by 6 bases and J by 3 bases, with 9 bases between the two germline ends. There are 13 residues in the CDR3. The V gene's germline CDR1 is MNHEY and CDR2 SVGAGI. CDR3 residues: CASSQDFYNEQFF. As DNA, the CDR3 is TGTGCCAGCAGCCAGGACTTCTACAATGAGCAGTTCTTC.

The chain combines TRBV6-5 with TRBJ2-7, with D possibly being TRBD2 (6 bases). V gave up 8 bases and J gave up 4 bases, with 12 bases separating them. CDR1 is MNHEY and CDR2 is SVGAGI in the germline V gene. The CDR3 consists of 12 residues. DNA for the CDR3: TGTGCCAGCGGTACTAGCTGGTACGAGCAGTACTTC. As protein: CASGTSWYEQYF.

This clone was picked up one time. The chain combines TRBV28 with TRBJ1-4; 7 nucleotides match TRBD1. The V gene end was trimmed by 0 bases and the J gene end by 5 bases; junction bases not matched to a gene: 0. CDR1 is MDHEN, CDR2 SYDVKM, per germline. This CDR3 has 14 residues. CDR3 sequence (DNA): TGTGCCAGCAGTTTATGGGGACAGAATGAAAAACTGTTTTTT. It is translated as CASSLWGQNEKLFF.

The chain uses TRBV7-9 and TRBJ2-5, with D perhaps TRBD2 (6 bases). The DNA end lines up better with TRBJ2-7; the J call may be wrong. From germline, CDR1 is SEHNR and CDR2 FQNEAQ (reference sequence). The CDR3 is 15 residues long. The CDR3: CASSSPGGSSYEQYF. CDR3 in DNA: TGTGCCAGCAGCTCCCCTGGGGGGAGCTCCTACGAGCAGTACTTC.

The genes are TRBV6-4 and TRBJ1-1; TRBD1 might be the D (5 bases). Trimming took off 4 bases at V and 1 base at J, with 10 bases between the two ends. This CDR3 contains 14 residues. CDR1 and CDR2 (germline): MRHNA, SNTAGT. The CDR3 sequence: CASSAQGGNTEAFF. CDR3 DNA sequence: TGTGCCAGCAGTGCCCAGGGTGGGAACACTGAAGCTTTCTTT.

The chain is built from TRBV6-4 and TRBJ2-3; possibly TRBD2 for D (6 bases). The CDR3 runs 14 residues. Germline V lookup: CDR1 MRHNA, CDR2 SNTAGT. The germline V and J ends were trimmed by 4 bases and 1 base, with 9 bases remaining between them. CDR3: CASSGRGGTDTQYF. As DNA, the CDR3 is TGTGCCAGCAGTGGGCGGGGCGGCACAGATACGCAGTATTTT.

The CDR3 region is CASTDGDRGDTQYF. CDR3 in DNA: TGTGCCAGCACCGACGGGGACAGGGGAGATACGCAGTATTTT. The rearrangement links TRBV25-1 to TRBJ2-3, with 10 bases fitting TRBD1. Germline assignment: CDR1 MGHDK and CDR2 SYGVNS. J lost 5 bases, V lost 7 bases, and 6 bases had no gene match. The CDR3 loop spans 14 amino acids.

The chain uses TRBV5-1 and TRBJ2-1; TRBD2 agrees at 13 bases. The CDR3 spans 15 residues. Germline values: CDR1 SGHRS, CDR2 YFSETQ. Trimming at V came to 2 bases and at J to 6 bases, leaving 2 bases not matched to a gene. CDR3 loop: CASSFTSGRGNEQFF. The CDR3 DNA reads as TGCGCCAGCAGCTTCACTAGCGGGAGGGGCAATGAGCAGTTCTTC.

The chain uses TRBV5-1 and TRBJ1-2, with unresolved D. Trimming took off 1 base at V and 1 base at J, with 8 bases between the two ends. Per germline, CDR1 SGHRS and CDR2 YFSETQ. This CDR3 is built from 14 residues. In nucleotides, the CDR3 is TGCGCCAGCAGCTTGAACAGTTATAACTATGGCTACACCTTC. As protein: CASSLNSYNYGYTF.

This rearrangement joins TRBV11-2 to TRBJ2-3; possibly TRBD2 for D (6 bases). Germline V lookup: CDR1 SGHAT, CDR2 FQNNGV. V shed 6 bases and J shed 4 bases, with 11 bases lying between them. The CDR3 runs 13 residues. The CDR3: CASRLGGADTQYF. The CDR3 DNA sequence: TGTGCCAGCAGGCTCGGCGGGGCAGATACGCAGTATTTT.

This clone is a singleton in its sample. The J gene is TRBJ2-5, the V gene TRBV5-6; 10 bases line up with TRBD2. The CDR3 spans 15 residues. Germline V gene data show CDR1 as SGHDT and CDR2 as YYEEEE. The J segment lost 5 bases and the V segment lost 5 bases, leaving 9 bases of the junction unmatched. The CDR3 sequence: CASSLERGGLETQYF. In nucleotides, the CDR3 is TGTGCCAGCAGTCTGGAGCGGGGGGGCCTCGAGACCCAGTACTTC.

This chain joins TRBV9 and TRBJ2-3; D is possibly TRBD2 (6 bases). This CDR3 contains 15 residues. V shed 4 bases and J shed 4 bases, with 16 bases lying between them. The germline V gene encodes CDR1 SGDLS and CDR2 YYNGEE. CDR3 loop: CASSPSGWEADTQYF. The CDR3 DNA reads TGTGCCAGCAGCCCATCAGGGTGGGAGGCAGATACGCAGTATTTT.

The chain has TRBV2 and TRBJ1-2; D is perhaps TRBD1 (6 bases). The CDR3 extends over 12 amino acids. Germline V gene lookup returns CDR1 SNHLY and CDR2 FYNNEI. V was shortened by 9 bases and J by 6 bases, with 14 bases between the two germline ends. CDR3 region: CARETGLDGYTF. CDR3 DNA: TGTGCCAGAGAAACAGGGCTTGATGGCTACACCTTC. The whole variable domain, remainder taken from reference TRBV2 and TRBJ1-2, is EPEVTQTPSHQVTQMGQEVILRCVPISNHLYFYWYRQILGQKVEFLVSFYNNEISEKSEIFDDQFSVERPDGSNFTLKIRSTKLEDSAMYFCARETGLDGYTFGSGTRLTVV.

The genes are TRBV5-5 and TRBJ1-5, with unresolved D. The CDR3 consists of 13 residues. Trimming removed 3 bases from V and 0 bases from J, with 4 bases in between. Germline V gene data show CDR1 as SGHKS and CDR2 as YYEKEE (reference sequence). For the CDR3, the DNA is TGTGCCAGCAGCTCAGATAGCAATCAGCCCCAGCATTTT. This translates into CASSSDSNQPQHF. Full variable domain (missing parts from reference TRBV5-5 and TRBJ1-5): DAGVTQSPTHLIKTRGQQVTLRCSPISGHKSVSWYQQVLGQGPQFIFQYYEKEERGRGNFPDRFSARQFPNYSSELNVNALLLGDSALYLCASSSDSNQPQHFGDGTRLSIL.